These 17 T cell receptor beta chains came from one sample sequenced in a study of a mutant IDH1 vaccine in newly diagnosed glioma. Assay used: immunoSEQ multiplex PCR; TCRdb lists only in-frame clones, some missing. The data hold roughly 51,000 clones, with roughly 85% observed a single time. Regarding time point: baseline, week 1 (first vaccination visit). Specified treatment: pre-vaccination baseline after standard-of-care therapy. The sequences come from PBMCs, collected from a glioma patient treated with radiotherapy, temozolomide or both. The receptor set was obtained from a man aged 40-49 years with glioma.

This rearrangement joins TRBV7-6 to TRBJ2-7; TRBD2 aligns across 8 bases. J gave up 7 bases and V 2 bases, and 10 bases lay outside the gene matches. CDR3 length: 15 amino acids. Germline assignment: CDR1 SGHVS and CDR2 FNYEAQ. CDR3 protein: CASSLNGGARGEQYF. CDR3 nucleotides: TGTGCCAGCAGCTTAAACGGGGGGGCAAGGGGGGAGCAGTACTTC.

V and J are TRBV2 and TRBJ1-5; no clear D gene. V dropped 3 bases and J dropped 5 bases, with 2 bases sitting between them. The CDR3 is 11 residues long. The germline CDR1 and CDR2 sequences are SNHLY and FYNNEI. The CDR3 reads CASSDDQPQHF. The CDR3 coding sequence is TGTGCCAGCAGTGACGATCAGCCCCAGCATTTT.

This rearrangement joins TRBV7-9 to TRBJ2-7; D not resolved. Germline CDR1 reads SEHNR; CDR2 reads FQNEAQ (reference sequence). The CDR3 consists of 11 residues. The V gene lost 6 bases and the J gene lost 0 bases, with 3 bases spanning the gap. CDR3 DNA: TGTGCCAGCAGTCACTCCTACGAGCAGTACTTC. Translated: CASSHSYEQYF.

This clone was recorded a few times. This chain uses TRBV1 with TRBJ2-5; the table's TRBD2 call for D was not verified on the DNA. TRBV1 is deemed a pseudogene. This CDR3 has 18 residues. The chain's CDR3 is CTSSQGGIAGGPSETQYF. The CDR3 region has the DNA TGCACCAGCAGCCAAGGAGGAATAGCGGGAGGGCCCTCAGAGACCCAGTACTTC.

The rearrangement uses TRBV7-2 and TRBJ2-7; D may be TRBD2 (6 bases). Germline CDR1 SGHTA, CDR2 FQGNSA. Between the trimmed V and J ends, which lost 3 bases and 3 bases, there was a span of 15 bases. This CDR3 is built from 15 residues. The CDR3 loop is CASSFHTSRSYEQYF. The CDR3 coding sequence is TGTGCCAGCAGCTTCCATACTAGCCGGAGCTACGAGCAGTACTTC. Full variable domain (rest looked up from reference TRBV7-2 and TRBJ2-7): GAGVSQSPSNKVTEKGKDVELRCDPISGHTALYWYRQSLGQGLEFLIYFQGNSAPDKSGLPSDRFSAERTGGSVSTLTIQRTQQEDSAVYLCASSFHTSRSYEQYFGPGTRLTVT.

This chain's CDR3 is CASSVTGPYEQYF. CDR3 nucleotides: TGTGCCAGCAGTGTAACGGGCCCCTACGAGCAGTACTTC. This chain joins TRBV2 and TRBJ2-7; D is undetermined. The V gene's germline CDR1 is SNHLY and CDR2 FYNNEI. V was trimmed by 4 bases and J by 2 bases, leaving 9 bases between them. The CDR3 runs 13 residues.

The chain is built from TRBV27 and TRBJ2-2, with 10 bases fitting TRBD2. The CDR3 spans 17 residues. Germline CDR1 MNHEY, CDR2 SMNVEV (reference sequence). V was clipped by 1 base and J by 1 base; unmatched bases: 3. CDR3 sequence: CASSLLGLAENTGELFF. In nucleotides, the CDR3 is TGTGCCAGCAGTTTATTAGGACTAGCGGAGAACACCGGGGAGCTGTTTTTT.

The rearrangement links TRBV7-2 to TRBJ1-1, with no clear D. The CDR3 loop spans 13 amino acids. Germline loops: CDR1 SGHTA, CDR2 FQGNSA. V dropped 5 bases and J dropped 0 bases, with 7 bases sitting between them. As DNA, the CDR3 is TGTGCCAGCAGCCCGGACGTGAACACTGAAGCTTTCTTT. Encoded protein: CASSPDVNTEAFF.

The genes are TRBV6-5 and TRBJ2-3; D possibly matches TRBD1 or TRBD2 (6 bases each). CDR1 is MNHEY, CDR2 SVGAGI, per germline. Trimming removed 7 bases from V and 3 bases from J, with 14 bases in between. This CDR3 comprises 14 residues. In nucleotides, the CDR3 is TGTGCCAGCAATACGGGGGCAGGGACAGATACGCAGTATTTT. Protein sequence: CASNTGAGTDTQYF.

V usage is TRBV7-9 and J usage is TRBJ2-7, with D possibly being TRBD1 (6 bases). Germline V CDR1 and CDR2: SEHNR, FQNEAQ (reference sequence). The CDR3 contains 12 residues. The germline V and J ends were trimmed by 2 bases and 12 bases, with 14 bases remaining between them. This chain's CDR3 is CASSLQSDSPYF. The CDR3 DNA reads TGTGCCAGCAGCTTACAATCGGACAGCCCGTACTTC.

The rearrangement uses TRBV2 and TRBJ1-5; 9 bases agree with TRBD1. Trimming removed 4 bases from V and 7 bases from J; junction bases left unmatched: 5. This CDR3 region has 14 residues. Germline CDR1 SNHLY, CDR2 FYNNEI. The CDR3: CASSGDRVGQPQHF. The CDR3 DNA sequence: TGTGCCAGCAGTGGGGACAGGGTAGGACAGCCCCAGCATTTT.

This chain links TRBV5-8 with TRBJ2-7; D is unresolved. Germline V gene sequence: CDR1 SGHTS, CDR2 YDEGEE. This CDR3 contains 15 residues. The V end lost 2 bases, the J end lost 3 bases, and 15 bases lay between the germline ends. The CDR3 loop is CASSFYYTTSYEQYF. The CDR3, as DNA: TGTGCCAGCAGCTTTTACTATACTACAAGCTACGAGCAGTACTTC.

Of note for this clone: The same CDR3 is also encoded by other DNA sequences in this sample. The chain combines TRBV9 with TRBJ2-1; 7 positions agree with TRBD2. The CDR3 covers 15 residues. Trimming cost V 0 bases and J 2 bases; bases outside gene matches: 2. CDR1 is SGDLS and CDR2 is YYNGEE in the germline V gene. The CDR3 reads CASSVGAGAYNEQFF. The CDR3 DNA reads TGTGCCAGCAGCGTAGGCGCGGGGGCCTACAATGAGCAGTTCTTC.

The chain joins TRBV9 to TRBJ2-7; 8 bases are shared with TRBD2. CDR1 and CDR2 (germline): SGDLS, YYNGEE. V trimming: 4 bases; J trimming: 7 bases; junction bases outside the gene matches: 7. The CDR3 totals 13 residues. CDR3 nucleotides: TGTGCCAGCAGCAAAGCGGGAGTGGGGGAGCAGTACTTC. Translated: CASSKAGVGEQYF.

V is TRBV7-2 and J is TRBJ2-5; 12 bases line up with TRBD2. Germline loops: CDR1 SGHTA, CDR2 FQGNSA. This CDR3 spans 17 amino acids. V dropped 1 base and J dropped 5; count of bases not matched to a gene: 8. The CDR3 is CASSLEGRLAGVETQYF. In DNA form, the CDR3 reads TGTGCCAGCAGCTTAGAAGGGCGACTAGCGGGAGTTGAGACCCAGTACTTC.

This clone was found once. V usage is TRBV19 and J usage is TRBJ2-3; D not resolved. The germline V and J ends were trimmed by 3 bases and 4 bases, with 14 bases remaining between them. The CDR3 totals 15 residues. From germline, CDR1 is LNHDA and CDR2 SQIVND (reference sequence). CDR3 DNA: TGTGCCAGTAGTATGGGGATATCCATGGCAGATACGCAGTATTTT. This translates into CASSMGISMADTQYF.

CDR3 loop: CASSLDRVGDTQYF. The CDR3 DNA is TGCGCCAGCAGCTTGGACAGGGTTGGAGATACGCAGTATTTT. The gene calls are TRBV5-1 and TRBJ2-3; D might be TRBD1 (6 bases). The CDR3 extends over 14 amino acids. The V gene's germline CDR1 is SGHRS and CDR2 YFSETQ. V was clipped by 0 bases and J by 5 bases, with 10 bases between them.